This T cell receptor beta chain emerged from a study of brain metastases from non-small cell lung cancer. Study-level findings and limits: T-cell clones appeared expanded in about 64% of brain metastases relative to matched primary tumors. T-cell infiltration was lower in brain metastases than primaries (P < 0.001). Brain metastases shared most TCR repertoire with primaries, with sparse T cells.

Assay used: immunoSEQ multiplex PCR; TCRdb lists only in-frame clones, some missing. This sample has fewer than 3,000 clones, with roughly 82% found just once. CDR1 and CDR2 from the germline V gene are LGHDT and YNNKEL (reference sequence). The CDR3 has 14 residues. V lost 8 bases, J lost 5 bases, and 16 bases lay in between. Details on this clone: What it binds is not known.

The chain links TRBV3-1 (or the pseudogene TRBV3-2) to TRBJ2-1; a possible D gene is TRBD2 (6 bases). Sequencing input: primary lung tumor tissue. This sequence was found in a donor aged 40 or over with non-small cell lung cancer. DNA of the CDR3: TGTGCCAGCGGACTCGGGACTGTACACAATGAGCAGTTCTTC. Its translation is CASGLGTVHNEQFF.